The 3 T cell receptor beta chains below come from one sample, sequenced in a study of blood T cell repertoires in COVID-19. Measured with immunoSEQ multiplex PCR; TCRdb has only the in-frame clones, and not every one. Of about 400,000 clones in the sample, more than 85% are singletons; the top ten hold about 2.9%. Source material: peripheral blood. These TCRs come from a human donor in a cohort sampled during active COVID-19.

The V and J genes are TRBV5-1 and TRBJ2-1; 10 bases are shared with TRBD2. Germline-derived CDR1 and CDR2 are SGHRS and YFSETQ. The CDR3 covers 15 residues. The V segment lost 5 bases and the J segment 5 bases; nucleotides outside the gene matches: 7. The CDR3 DNA follows: TGCGCCAGCAGAACTAGCGGGATAGAGAACAATGAGCAGTTCTTC. This encodes CASRTSGIENNEQFF.

This chain connects TRBV19 to TRBJ2-7; 7 positions match TRBD1. This CDR3 contains 13 residues. Germline V gene data show CDR1 as LNHDA and CDR2 as SQIVND (reference sequence). The J segment lost 3 bases and the V segment lost 6 bases, leaving 5 bases of the junction unmatched. The CDR3 nucleotides are TGTGCCAGTAGAAGGGGACAGCACTACGAGCAGTACTTC. This gives the protein CASRRGQHYEQYF.

The chain recombines TRBV28 with TRBJ1-3, with 8 positions matching TRBD1. CDR1 MDHEN and CDR2 SYDVKM come from the germline V gene. With V trimmed by 6 bases and J by 4 bases, 8 bases remained unmatched. CDR3 length equals 15 residues. The CDR3 bases are TGTGCCAGCAGCAAGACAGGGGCTGGAGGAAACACCATATATTTT. Translated, it gives CASSKTGAGGNTIYF.